This T cell receptor (beta chain) was recovered during a study of T cells after yellow fever vaccination. Study-level results: Abundant clonotypes (contaminants from the bulk population) could be present in FACS-sorted repertoires. Some clonotypes, a small share, were shared between CD4 and CD8 compartments. Most clones from primary vaccination were detected again post-booster (around 96% CD4, roughly 85% CD8). Weaker overall, the secondary response nonetheless peaked faster (day 5 versus 15).

Comments on this clonotype: The antigen remains unidentified.

Germline V gene lookup returns CDR1 SGHRS and CDR2 YFSETQ. The J segment lost 5 bases and the V segment lost 2 bases, leaving 4 bases of the junction unmatched. There are 14 residues in the CDR3. One entry per CDR3 protein results from TCRdb running MiXCR on the 5' RACE reads. The data contain nearly 550,000 distinct CDR3 sequences, less than 20% of them seen just once; the ten biggest clones take up about 13%. The source is a man between 25 and 39 years old who received the YFV17D yellow fever vaccine. Material: PBMCs, obtained 15 days after the yellow fever booster vaccination. The V call is TRBV5-1, the J call TRBJ2-5, with 9 bases aligning to TRBD2. The CDR3, as DNA: TGCGCCAGCAGCTTTAGCGGGAGTGAGGAGACCCAGTACTTC. Translation gives CASSFSGSEETQYF.